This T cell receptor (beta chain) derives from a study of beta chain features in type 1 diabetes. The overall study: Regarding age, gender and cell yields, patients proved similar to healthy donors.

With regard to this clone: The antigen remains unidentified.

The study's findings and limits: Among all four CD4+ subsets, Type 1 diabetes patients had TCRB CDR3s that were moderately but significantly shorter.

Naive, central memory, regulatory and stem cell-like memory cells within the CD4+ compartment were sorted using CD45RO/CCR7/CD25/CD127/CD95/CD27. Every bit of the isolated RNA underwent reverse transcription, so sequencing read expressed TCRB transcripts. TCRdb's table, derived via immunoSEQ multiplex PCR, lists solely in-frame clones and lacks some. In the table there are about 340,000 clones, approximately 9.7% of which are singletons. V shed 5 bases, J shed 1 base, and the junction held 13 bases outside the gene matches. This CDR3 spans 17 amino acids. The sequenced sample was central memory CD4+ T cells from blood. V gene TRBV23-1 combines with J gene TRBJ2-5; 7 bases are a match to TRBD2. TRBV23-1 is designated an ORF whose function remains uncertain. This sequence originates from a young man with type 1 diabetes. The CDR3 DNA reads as TGCGCCAGCAGTTCCCAGGCAAGCGGGGCCCTCCAAGAGACCCAGTACTTC. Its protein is CASSSQASGALQETQYF.